This section outlines one TCR beta chain sequence together with its context. Its antigen remains unknown. This sequence may be a read error, since a much larger clone differs from it by one base. These data are taken from a study of CD8+CD57+ T cells in acquired aplastic anemia. Patients who underwent sequencing had shown CD8+CD57+ cell expansion by flow cytometry. Genomic DNA served as template for TCR beta VDJ and CDR3 profiling. One entry per CDR3 protein results from TCRdb running MiXCR on the reads. The data show around 180,000 distinct CDR3 sequences, less than 60% seen once. Findings of the study overall: Nearly 30 CD8+ CDR3 sequences were shared between patients and controls.

Trimming removed 0 bases at V and 0 bases at J, with 9 bases between. Germline values: CDR1 MNHEY, CDR2 SVGAGI. The CDR3 is made up of 16 amino acids. This TCR was recovered from a human donor with aplastic anemia. The source material was sorted CD4+, CD8+, or CD8+CD57+ T cells (not recorded which) from PBMCs. The V gene is TRBV6-5, the J gene TRBJ1-3; D not certain. CDR3 sequence (DNA): TGTGCCAGCAGTTACTCGCCTTCCCACTCTGGAAACACCATATATTTT. Translated, it gives CASSYSPSHSGNTIYF.